This T cell receptor beta chain is drawn from a study of shared T cell receptors in the human thymus. The CDR3 is 15 amino acids. Trimming removed 1 base from V and 3 bases from J, with 10 bases in between. In germline, CDR1 is LNHNV, CDR2 YYDKDF (reference sequence). Generated by immunoSEQ multiplex PCR, the TCRdb table keeps only in-frame clones and is missing some. Of 630,000 or so clones listed, 80% to 90% are singletons. The same sample was also used in a study of human thymus T cells. That investigation notes: Corrective surgery for congenital heart defects was being performed on the healthy Finnish infants who were the donors. Thymus was obtained from resections taken during corrective heart surgery. Apparent skewing of V and J gene usage characterized both thymic and blood repertoires. Unrelated people showed highly overlapping thymic repertoires, related research reported.

This TCR came from a boy under three years old with a congenital heart defect. Sequencing input: thymocytes. The rearrangement joins TRBV15 to TRBJ2-1, with a weak D call TRBD1 (5 bases). The CDR3 protein is CATSRGLGRYNEQFF. In nucleotides, the CDR3 is TGTGCCACCAGCAGAGGCCTGGGGCGCTACAATGAGCAGTTCTTC.